This TCR beta chain was observed in a study of vaccination and CD4 T cells after COVID-19. Study in general: The convalescent population consisted of six males and four females, two of whom were of Hispanic ethnicity. Two doses of either BNT162b2 or mRNA-1273 vaccine went to participants. Once diagnosed, patients had post-COVID samples drawn a median approximately 100 days later (range 35 to 161). Taking of post-vaccine samples occurred a median around 67 days after dose two (range 14 to 241).

Concerning this clonotype: As yet, its antigen is unknown.

The Oncomine TCR Beta short-read assay generated sequence data from the DNA of cultured CD4+ T cells. TCRdb redid the calling of the PCR reads with MiXCR, one entry per CDR3 protein. The table includes 20,000 to 25,000 distinct CDR3 sequences, 60% detected once. Treatment meaning: approximately nine-day PBMC culture with coronavirus spike peptide pools or control peptides (ViraFEST assay). The CDR3 covers 12 residues. V lost 5 bases and J 2 bases, leaving 6 bases between the germline ends. CDR1 and CDR2 (germline): LNHNV, YYDKDF (reference sequence). The receptor's source is a human donor who received a COVID-19 vaccine. The material was CD4+ T cells from blood, cultured in vitro, obtained after SARS-CoV-2 vaccination. The rearrangement uses TRBV15 and TRBJ2-5; D ambiguous. For the CDR3, the DNA is TGTGCCACCAGCCGCGGACAAGAGACCCAGTACTTC. It codes for CATSRGQETQYF.